This record covers a single T cell receptor beta chain. Its antigen is still unknown. In germline, CDR1 is SGHKS, CDR2 YYEKEE (reference sequence). The CDR3 totals 14 residues. These data belong to a study of T cells expressing NK-cell markers. Study information: Researchers got TCR beta repertoires out of sorted CD3+CD56+NKG2C+, CD3+CD56+NKG2C- and CD3+CD56-NKG2C+ T cells.

Study-level points and caveats: The CD3+CD56-NKG2C+ fraction was also led by these clonotypes in a few donors.

TCR beta cDNA was generated via 5'RACE template switching incorporating UMIs. TCRdb reworked the 5' RACE reads into one entry per CDR3 protein, no DNA. The sample totals about 390,000 distinct CDR3 sequences; its top ten clones hold over 8.5%. The sequencing sample was made of blood T cells: a sorted CD56 or NKG2C T cell subset, CD4+ or CD8+ T cells, or bulk PBMC T cells (not recorded which). The chain combines TRBV5-5 with TRBJ1-5. This clonotype was sampled from a woman in her forties or fifties in good health. CDR3: CASSLEDRNQPQHF.